The 24 T cell receptor beta chains below all came from one sample that was sequenced in a study of cytomegalovirus exposure and HLA in healthy donors. The primer mix had 60 Vbeta and 13 Jbeta primers. The protocol was immunoSEQ multiplex PCR, while the TCRdb copy is restricted to in-frame clones and leaves out a portion. The sample contains approximately 150,000 clones, around 80% of which appear only once. The material sequenced was PBMCs. These receptors were obtained from a woman in her sixties in good health and CMV-seropositive.

This chain joins TRBV2 and TRBJ1-3; maybe TRBD1 (5 bases). The CDR3 runs 15 residues. The germline gives CDR1 SNHLY, CDR2 FYNNEI. Trimming took off 4 bases at V and 0 bases at J, with 10 bases between the two ends. Written as DNA, the CDR3 is TGTGCCAGCAGTGGACAGTCTATCTCTGGAAACACCATATATTTT. Its protein product is CASSGQSISGNTIYF.

The gene calls are TRBV27 and TRBJ1-4; a weak D match, TRBD1 (5 bases). The germline CDR1 and CDR2 sequences are MNHEY and SMNVEV (reference sequence). Trimming pared 6 bases from V and 0 bases from J, leaving 5 bases between. The CDR3 length is 13 residues. The CDR3 DNA reads as TGTGCCAGCAGGGACACAACTAATGAAAAACTGTTTTTT. Amino acids: CASRDTTNEKLFF.

This chain joins TRBV15 and TRBJ1-5; D unresolved. Germline loops: CDR1 LNHNV, CDR2 YYDKDF (reference sequence). The CDR3 sequence is 14 residues long. The V and J ends lost 1 base and 7 bases respectively, with 11 bases between them. CDR3 bases: TGTGCCACCAGCAGAGGATATGGAGGCCAGCCCCAGCATTTT. As protein: CATSRGYGGQPQHF.

The chain is built from TRBV5-4 and TRBJ1-1, with TRBD1 as a possible D gene (5 bases). Germline assignment: CDR1 SGHNT and CDR2 YYREEE (reference sequence). The germline V and J ends were trimmed by 4 bases and 3 bases, with 10 bases remaining between them. This CDR3 is 13 amino acids long. The CDR3 bases are TGTGCCAGCAGCGCTGCGGGGGACACTGAAGCTTTCTTT. It encodes CASSAAGDTEAFF.

This clone was observed a single time. The chain couples TRBV2 to TRBJ2-5; 7 bases match TRBD1. With 5 bases clipped from V and 5 bases from J, the junction kept 8 bases outside the gene matches. This CDR3 contains 14 residues. Per the germline V gene, CDR1 is SNHLY and CDR2 is FYNNEI. The CDR3 loop reads CASSRIGRGETQYF. CDR3 DNA sequence: TGTGCCAGCAGTCGTATTGGCAGGGGGGAGACCCAGTACTTC.

The rearrangement joins TRBV6-5 to TRBJ1-5; TRBD1 matches at 7 bases. Germline-derived CDR1 and CDR2 are MNHEY and SVGAGI. The ends lost 5 bases at V and 2 bases at J; junction bases unmatched: 3. This CDR3 is built from 14 residues. Here the CDR3 DNA reads TGTGCCAGCAGTCACAGGGGTGGCAATCAGCCCCAGCATTTT. It yields the protein CASSHRGGNQPQHF.

This chain connects TRBV4-2 to TRBJ2-7; 9 positions match TRBD2. There are 14 residues in the CDR3. The trim removed 4 bases at V and 3 bases at J, leaving 4 bases unmatched. Germline V lookup: CDR1 LGHNA, CDR2 YNFKEQ. The CDR3 loop is CASSPAGGSYEQYF. Written as DNA, the CDR3 is TGTGCCAGCAGCCCAGCGGGAGGAAGCTACGAGCAGTACTTC.

The chain uses TRBV5-1 and TRBJ1-6; perhaps TRBD1 as D (5 bases). The CDR3 is 15 amino acids. V lost 4 bases, J lost 8 bases, and 16 bases lay in between. Germline lookup yields CDR1 SGHRS and CDR2 YFSETQ. CDR3 bases: TGCGCCAGCAGCCTTGGGCCCTCGGGGGATTCACCCCTCCACTTT. Its translation: CASSLGPSGDSPLHF.

The chain is built from TRBV15 and TRBJ1-1; D gene unclear. The CDR3 runs to 17 residues. Germline loops: CDR1 LNHNV, CDR2 YYDKDF (reference sequence). Between the trimmed V and J ends, which lost 5 bases and 4 bases, there was a span of 23 bases. The DNA of the CDR3 is TGTGCCACCAGCGACCCCGGGGATGAAACTAGGATCACTGAAGCTTTCTTT. Amino acids: CATSDPGDETRITEAFF.

The chain combines TRBV7-2 with TRBJ1-5, with D maybe TRBD1 (6 bases). CDR1 SGHTA and CDR2 FQGNSA come from the germline V gene. The CDR3 is made up of 13 amino acids. V lost 8 bases to trimming and J lost 6 bases, with 14 bases between them. Here the CDR3 DNA reads TGTGCCAGCTGTGAGGGGGATTTTCAGCCCCAGCATTTT. Residues: CASCEGDFQPQHF.

In regard to this clone: A junction end diverges from the germline sequence, so it may reflect a read error. The chain employs TRBV28 and TRBJ2-5; perhaps TRBD1 as D (6 bases). The CDR3 totals 15 residues. CDR1 and CDR2 from the germline V gene are MDHEN and SYDVKM. CDR3 nucleotide sequence: TGTGCCAGCAGCCTGGGGGCCACAGGGCGAGAGACTCAGTACTTC. It is translated as CASSLGATGRETQYF. Together with reference TRBV28 and TRBJ2-5, the CDR3 gives the full variable domain: DVKVTQSSRYLVKRTGEKVFLECVQDMDHENMFWYRQDPGLGLRLIYFSYDVKMKEKGDIPEGYSVSREKKERFSLILESASTNQTSMYLCASSLGATGRETQYFGPGTRLLVL.

CDR3 bases: TGTGCCAGTAGAGGGGTCGAGGCTGGCTACACCTTC. Amino acids: CASRGVEAGYTF. The chain has TRBV19 and TRBJ1-2, with D possibly matching TRBD1 (5 bases). V lost 6 bases to trimming and J lost 7 bases, with 12 bases between them. This CDR3 is built from 12 residues. In germline, CDR1 is LNHDA, CDR2 SQIVND (reference sequence).

The chain is built from TRBV27 and TRBJ2-7; 9 bases align to TRBD2. V was clipped by 5 bases and J by 0 bases; unmatched bases: 8. Per germline, CDR1 MNHEY and CDR2 SMNVEV (reference sequence). The CDR3 contains 16 residues. The CDR3 DNA sequence: TGTGCCAGCAGTCCCGGACTAGCGAAGAGCTCCTACGAGCAGTACTTC. Translating gives CASSPGLAKSSYEQYF.

This CDR3 reads CSVVLAGGHEQYF. The DNA of the CDR3 is TGCAGCGTTGTCCTAGCGGGAGGCCACGAGCAGTACTTC. This chain links TRBV29-1 with TRBJ2-7, with TRBD2 matching 11 bases. Trimming cost V 4 bases and J 5 bases; bases outside gene matches: 4. Looked up from germline, CDR1 is SQVTM and CDR2 is ANQGSEA. CDR3 length: 13 residues.

This chain joins TRBV27 and TRBJ2-7; a possible D gene is TRBD2 (6 bases). Per the germline V gene, CDR1 is MNHEY and CDR2 is SMNVEV (reference sequence). This CDR3 spans 13 amino acids. The V and J ends lost 4 bases and 5 bases respectively, with 12 bases between them. CDR3 protein: CASSSTRFHEQYF. CDR3 nucleotide sequence: TGTGCCAGCAGTTCGACTAGGTTCCACGAGCAGTACTTC.

V is TRBV5-4 and J is TRBJ1-1; TRBD1 is a possible D gene (6 bases). Germline CDR1 SGHNT, CDR2 YYREEE (reference sequence). CDR3 length equals 14 residues. V lost 4 bases and J lost 2, with 12 bases in between. CDR3 DNA sequence: TGTGCCAGCAGCCGTGGACAGCTAAACACTGAAGCTTTCTTT. Protein sequence: CASSRGQLNTEAFF.

Only a few counts were recorded for this clone. The rearrangement uses TRBV13 and TRBJ2-7, with unresolved D. Germline loops: CDR1 PRHDT, CDR2 FYEKMQ (reference sequence). CDR3 length: 14 amino acids. V lost 4 bases to trimming and J lost 1 base, with 11 bases between them. CDR3 protein: CASSSWMRSYEQYF. CDR3 in DNA: TGTGCCAGCAGCTCCTGGATGCGGTCCTACGAGCAGTACTTC.

This sequence joins TRBV5-4 and TRBJ1-4, with 7 bases identical to TRBD1. Germline CDR1 SGHNT, CDR2 YYREEE (reference sequence). The CDR3 has 14 amino acids. With 5 bases clipped from V and 14 bases from J, the junction kept 15 bases outside the gene matches. CDR3 coding DNA: TGTGCCAGCAGTCGAGGGGGTGGACAGGCGACCCTGTTTTTT. Its translation is CASSRGGGQATLFF.

The J gene is TRBJ2-7, the V gene TRBV9; 10 bases match TRBD2. The CDR3 extends over 18 amino acids. Trimming removed 3 bases from V and 2 bases from J; junction bases left unmatched: 14. Germline V gene data show CDR1 as SGDLS and CDR2 as YYNGEE. CDR3 amino acids: CASSEGGSKAGGPYEQYF. For the CDR3, the DNA is TGTGCCAGCAGCGAGGGTGGGTCGAAAGCGGGAGGGCCCTACGAGCAGTACTTC.

This rearrangement joins TRBV10-3 to TRBJ2-2, with 9 bases fitting TRBD2. The CDR3 loop spans 17 amino acids. Trimming at V came to 5 bases and at J to 3 bases, leaving 10 bases not matched to a gene. Germline V gene sequence: CDR1 ENHRY, CDR2 SYGVKD. The CDR3 DNA sequence: TGTGCCATCAGTTTCGTAGCGGGAGCGATGGACACCGGGGAGCTGTTTTTT. Protein: CAISFVAGAMDTGELFF.

This clone was seen only a few times. The chain recombines TRBV9 with TRBJ2-7, with 13 bases matching TRBD2. CDR3 length: 16 residues. Germline V gives CDR1 SGDLS, CDR2 YYNGEE. Trimming removed 3 bases from V and 1 base from J; junction bases left unmatched: 4. CDR3 bases: TGTGCCAGCAGCGCCTCGGGACTAGCGGGGTCCTACGAGCAGTACTTC. It encodes CASSASGLAGSYEQYF.

This clone was observed a single time. This chain connects TRBV29-1 to TRBJ2-7, with TRBD2 matching 12 bases. The J segment lost 7 bases and the V segment lost 3 bases, leaving 13 bases of the junction unmatched. Germline loops: CDR1 SQVTM, CDR2 ANQGSEA. CDR3 size: 16 residues. CDR3: CSVETSGRDGVWEQYF. In DNA form, the CDR3 reads TGCAGCGTTGAGACTAGCGGGAGAGACGGGGTGTGGGAGCAGTACTTC.

In regard to this clone: The germline gene is not matched at one end of the junction; a read error may be the cause. V usage is TRBV7-7 and J usage is TRBJ2-2; no clear D. Germline V lookup: CDR1 SSHAT, CDR2 FNYEAQ (reference sequence). The CDR3 is made up of 12 amino acids. In DNA, the CDR3 is TGTGCTAGCAGCCACGGTGCGGGGGAGCTGTTTTTT. Protein product: CASSHGAGELFF.

The J gene is TRBJ2-3, the V gene TRBV9; 13 bases are shared with TRBD2. The length of the CDR3 is 17 residues. The germline CDR1 and CDR2 sequences are SGDLS and YYNGEE. V was clipped by 3 bases and J by 6 bases; unmatched bases: 10. This chain's CDR3 is CASSAFGLAGEEDTQYF. CDR3 nucleotides: TGTGCCAGCAGCGCCTTCGGACTAGCGGGAGAGGAGGATACGCAGTATTTT.